This TCR beta chain was documented in a study of cytomegalovirus exposure and HLA in healthy donors. Generated by immunoSEQ multiplex PCR, the TCRdb table keeps only in-frame clones and is missing some. The repertoire includes 200,000 to 300,000 clones, approximately 87% of them detected once, and 2.6% sits in the top ten. V lost 0 bases and J 3 bases, leaving 9 bases between the germline ends. CDR1 and CDR2 from the germline V gene are LGHNA and YNFKEQ. The CDR3 covers 14 residues. This clone was seen just once. The chain uses TRBV4-2 and TRBJ2-7; D unresolved. This receptor was taken from a man aged 18 to 30 in good health and CMV-seronegative. Input material: PBMCs. The CDR3 reads CASSQDSSVYEQYF. Written as DNA, the CDR3 is TGTGCCAGCAGCCAAGATTCTTCGGTCTACGAGCAGTACTTC.